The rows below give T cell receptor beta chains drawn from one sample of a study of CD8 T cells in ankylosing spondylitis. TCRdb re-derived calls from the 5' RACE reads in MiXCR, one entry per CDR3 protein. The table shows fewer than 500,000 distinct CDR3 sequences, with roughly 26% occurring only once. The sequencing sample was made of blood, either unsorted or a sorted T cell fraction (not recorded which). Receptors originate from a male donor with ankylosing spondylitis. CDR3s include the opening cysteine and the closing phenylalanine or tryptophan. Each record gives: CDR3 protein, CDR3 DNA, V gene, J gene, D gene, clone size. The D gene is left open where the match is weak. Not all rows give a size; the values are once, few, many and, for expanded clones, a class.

CDR3aa: CASSPGQNTEAFF
CDR3nt: TGTGCCAGCTCACCAGGGCAGAACACTGAAGCTTTCTTT
v_gene: TRBV18
j_gene: TRBJ1-1
d_gene: NA
abundance: NA

CDR3aa: CSVRDRALNQPQHF
CDR3nt: TGCAGCGTTCGTGACAGGGCGCTAAATCAGCCCCAGCATTTT
v_gene: TRBV29-1
j_gene: TRBJ1-5
d_gene: TRBD1
abundance: few

CDR3aa: CASSFARENSPLHF
CDR3nt: TGTGCCAGCAGTTTTGCCAGGGAGAATTCACCCCTCCACTTT
v_gene: TRBV27
j_gene: TRBJ1-6
d_gene: NA
abundance: NA

CDR3aa: CSAETEGAAGGLVGQPQHF
CDR3nt: TGCAGTGCTGAAACGGAAGGTGCTGCAGGGGGCTTGGTGGGTCAGCCCCAGCATTTT
v_gene: TRBV20-1
j_gene: TRBJ1-5
d_gene: TRBD1
abundance: few

CDR3aa: CASSLRQNEQFF
CDR3nt: TGTGCCAGCAGCTTAAGACAGAATGAGCAGTTCTTC
v_gene: TRBV7-9
j_gene: TRBJ2-1
d_gene: NA
abundance: NA

CDR3aa: CASSQDLQRRDLDTQYF
CDR3nt: TGTGCCAGCAGCCAAGATCTCCAGCGGAGGGACCTAGATACCCAGTACTTC
v_gene: TRBV4-2
j_gene: TRBJ2-5
d_gene: NA
abundance: NA

CDR3aa: CSVEYQETQYF
CDR3nt: TGCAGCGTGGAGTACCAAGAGACCCAGTACTTC
v_gene: TRBV29-1
j_gene: TRBJ2-5
d_gene: NA
abundance: NA

CDR3aa: CASSREGVYGYTF
CDR3nt: TGTGCCAGCAGCCGCGAGGGTGTCTATGGCTACACCTTC
v_gene: TRBV12-3/TRBV12-4
j_gene: TRBJ1-2
d_gene: NA
abundance: few

CDR3aa: CSARDVGGAHEQYF
CDR3nt: TGCAGTGCTAGAGATGTGGGAGGCGCCCACGAGCAGTACTTC
v_gene: TRBV20-1
j_gene: TRBJ2-7
d_gene: NA
abundance: few

CDR3aa: CASSLFFATNEKLFF
CDR3nt: TGTGCCAGCAGCTTGTTTTTTGCAACTAATGAAAAACTGTTTTTT
v_gene: TRBV5-6
j_gene: TRBJ1-4
d_gene: NA
abundance: NA

CDR3aa: CASMLGLATGELFF
CDR3nt: TGTGCCAGCATGTTGGGACTAGCGACCGGGGAGCTGTTTTTT
v_gene: TRBV12-3/TRBV12-4
j_gene: TRBJ2-2
d_gene: TRBD2
abundance: once

CDR3aa: CASSSDRLSGNTEAFF
CDR3nt: TGTGCCAGCAGTTCGGACAGGTTAAGTGGGAACACTGAAGCTTTCTTT
v_gene: TRBV6-5
j_gene: TRBJ1-1
d_gene: TRBD1
abundance: NA

CDR3aa: CASSIPSGRSYNEQFF
CDR3nt: TGTGCCAGCAGCATCCCTAGCGGGAGGTCCTACAATGAGCAGTTCTTC
v_gene: TRBV7-8
j_gene: TRBJ2-1
d_gene: TRBD2
abundance: NA

CDR3aa: CASSLVRDRGEAFF
CDR3nt: TGTGCCAGCAGCTTAGTACGGGACAGGGGTGAAGCTTTCTTT
v_gene: TRBV13
j_gene: TRBJ1-1
d_gene: TRBD1
abundance: NA

CDR3aa: CASSLHSGSYAGELFF
CDR3nt: TGTGCCAGCAGCTTACATAGCGGGAGCTATGCCGGGGAGCTGTTTTTT
v_gene: TRBV7-8
j_gene: TRBJ2-2
d_gene: TRBD2
abundance: many

CDR3aa: CASSLQAGGPADTQYF
CDR3nt: TGTGCCAGCAGCTTACAGGCGGGAGGGCCCGCAGATACGCAGTATTTT
v_gene: TRBV7-9
j_gene: TRBJ2-3
d_gene: TRBD2
abundance: NA

CDR3aa: CSARTLSGPQHF
CDR3nt: TGCAGTGCTAGGACGCTCTCCGGGCCCCAGCATTTT
v_gene: TRBV20-1
j_gene: TRBJ1-5
d_gene: NA
abundance: few

CDR3aa: CASSHPSGTRKETQYF
CDR3nt: TGTGCCAGCAGTCACCCCTCCGGGACTCGGAAAGAGACCCAGTACTTC
v_gene: TRBV27
j_gene: TRBJ2-5
d_gene: NA
abundance: few

CDR3aa: CASSFIANTGELFF
CDR3nt: TGTGCCAGCAGTTTTATAGCGAACACCGGGGAGCTGTTTTTT
v_gene: TRBV7-7
j_gene: TRBJ2-2
d_gene: NA
abundance: few

CDR3aa: CASSLWGQINQPQHF
CDR3nt: TGTGCCAGCAGTTTATGGGGACAAATCAATCAGCCCCAGCATTTT
v_gene: TRBV27
j_gene: TRBJ1-5
d_gene: NA
abundance: NA

CDR3aa: CASSRPRDRENTGELFF
CDR3nt: TGCGCCAGCAGCCGCCCGAGGGACAGGGAGAACACCGGGGAGCTGTTTTTT
v_gene: TRBV5-1
j_gene: TRBJ2-2
d_gene: TRBD1
abundance: few

CDR3aa: CASSLAMDSGRVNEQFF
CDR3nt: TGCGCCAGCAGCTTGGCCATGGATAGCGGGAGGGTGAATGAGCAGTTCTTC
v_gene: TRBV5-1
j_gene: TRBJ2-1
d_gene: TRBD2
abundance: few

CDR3aa: CASSNRGRNYGYTF
CDR3nt: TGTGCCAGCAGCAACCGGGGACGGAACTATGGCTACACCTTC
v_gene: TRBV12-3/TRBV12-4
j_gene: TRBJ1-2
d_gene: NA
abundance: NA

CDR3aa: CATSRDRTAYGYTF
CDR3nt: TGTGCCACCAGCAGGGACAGAACAGCCTATGGCTACACCTTC
v_gene: TRBV15
j_gene: TRBJ1-2
d_gene: NA
abundance: many

CDR3aa: CASSQTGGVRNTEAFF
CDR3nt: TGTGCCAGCTCACAAACAGGGGGCGTAAGGAACACTGAAGCTTTCTTT
v_gene: TRBV18
j_gene: TRBJ1-1
d_gene: TRBD1
abundance: NA

CDR3aa: CATSTLAGVNEQFF
CDR3nt: TGTGCCACCAGTACGCTAGCGGGAGTAAATGAGCAGTTCTTC
v_gene: TRBV24-1
j_gene: TRBJ2-1
d_gene: TRBD2
abundance: few

CDR3aa: CATSRAGQGESEAFF
CDR3nt: TGTGCCACCAGCAGAGCGGGACAGGGGGAGAGTGAAGCTTTCTTT
v_gene: TRBV15
j_gene: TRBJ1-1
d_gene: TRBD1
abundance: NA

CDR3aa: CAWSRRGPNTEAFF
CDR3nt: TGTGCCTGGAGTAGGCGAGGGCCGAACACTGAAGCTTTCTTT
v_gene: TRBV30
j_gene: TRBJ1-1
d_gene: NA
abundance: NA

CDR3aa: CSAFPASGSGTDTQYF
CDR3nt: TGCAGTGCCTTCCCCGCTAGCGGGTCAGGCACAGATACGCAGTATTTT
v_gene: TRBV20-1
j_gene: TRBJ2-3
d_gene: TRBD2
abundance: NA

CDR3aa: CASSPSWNEQFF
CDR3nt: TGTGCCAGCAGCCCCAGCTGGAATGAGCAGTTCTTC
v_gene: TRBV6-1
j_gene: TRBJ2-1
d_gene: NA
abundance: NA

CDR3aa: CASGLEGNQPQHF
CDR3nt: TGTGCTAGTGGTTTGGAGGGGAATCAGCCCCAGCATTTT
v_gene: TRBV12-5
j_gene: TRBJ1-5
d_gene: NA
abundance: NA